A selection of T cell receptor beta chains follows, all from one sample in a study of T cell responses to AZD1222 COVID-19 vaccine. This table comes from immunoSEQ multiplex PCR, and its TCRdb copy is limited to in-frame clones, with some not included. The table includes fewer than 65,000 clones, approximately 79% detected once. The sequencing here drew on peripheral blood, taken on day 0 of AZD1222 vaccination. These receptors were obtained from an adult in good health. Both conserved end residues are part of each CDR3. D genes are given only for firm matches.

d_gene	v_gene	j_gene	CDR3aa
NA	TRBV5-1	TRBJ2-4	CASSAQGDKNIQYF
NA	TRBV24-1	TRBJ2-6	CATSIRLSSRANVLTF
TRBD1	TRBV2	TRBJ2-5	CASRDRVGETQYF
TRBD1	TRBV19	TRBJ1-6	CASNMLDRNNSPLHF
NA	TRBV3-1/TRBV3-2	TRBJ2-4	CASSQGSHQIF
NA	TRBV14	TRBJ1-1	CASSPVTVYTEAFF
TRBD1	TRBV27	TRBJ1-2	CASSLRQGGYGYTF
TRBD1	TRBV5-6	TRBJ1-2	CASSFWDRGLNGYTF
TRBD2	TRBV5-4	TRBJ2-7	CASSLSRGLADYEQYF
NA	TRBV6-2/TRBV6-3	TRBJ2-7	CASSRQNYEQYF
NA	TRBV21-1	TRBJ2-5	CASSKADSRGETQYF
NA	TRBV7-9	TRBJ1-5	CASSSSGYDQPQHF
NA	TRBV6-5	TRBJ2-6	CASSYFQGIGANVLTF
NA	TRBV5-1	TRBJ1-5	CASSLFSSIPEARGGNQPQHF
NA	TRBV7-9	TRBJ2-5	CASSLAEGGPPSQTQYF
NA	TRBV5-8	TRBJ2-5	CASSLVVTEETQYF
NA	TRBV27	TRBJ1-5	CASSLGRGGQPQHF
TRBD2	TRBV19	TRBJ2-7	CASSMSRLAVYEQYF
NA	TRBV6-1	TRBJ1-5	CASSEPGVSNQPQHF
NA	TRBV10-3	TRBJ2-7	CAISGGAIGLEQYF
TRBD2	TRBV7-2	TRBJ2-1	CASSLLGTSGGHEQFF
TRBD2	TRBV29-1	TRBJ2-7	CSVRGGREEYEQYF